These 17 T cell receptor beta chains were sequenced from one sample in a study of brain T cells in children with intractable seizures (dated by TCRdb to the early 2020s). This specimen's time point label, interpreted: resected brain tissue, or blood drawn just prior to surgery. Receptors were amplified or captured by the immunoSEQ multiplex PCR assay. Not all clones reach the TCRdb copy of this immuneACCESS table, which keeps in-frame sequences only. Checked studies attribute under half of the gap to unresolved V genes and leave the rest unexplained. Recorded for this sample are some 62,000 clones; 90% to 97% of them occurred a single time. The ten largest clones add up to 0.35% to 0.4% of the sample. The sequences come from peripheral blood, collected at surgery. These receptors all come from a boy less than two years old with focal cortical dysplasia and intractable seizures.

The CDR3 region has the DNA TGTGCCAGCAGAGGGCAGGGGGACTATGGCTACACCTTC. Encoded protein: CASRGQGDYGYTF. The rearrangement links TRBV12-3 or TRBV12-4 to TRBJ1-2, with 7 bases that match TRBD1. Germline trimming cut 6 bases from V and 3 bases from J; bases unmatched to any gene: 4. The CDR3 consists of 13 residues.

The chain employs TRBV12-3 or TRBV12-4 and TRBJ1-2; D ambiguous. The CDR3 length is 12 residues. V lost 3 bases, J lost 6 bases, and 8 bases lay in between. This CDR3 reads CASSFSGDGYTF. DNA of the CDR3: TGTGCCAGCAGTTTTTCTGGGGATGGCTACACCTTC.

The chain is built from TRBV2 and TRBJ1-1, with D uncertain. Germline V gene lookup returns CDR1 SNHLY and CDR2 FYNNEI. The ends were cut back, 3 bases at V and 0 bases at J, with 11 bases in the middle. This CDR3 region has 15 residues. CDR3 bases: TGTGCCAGCAGTGAGGGTCCTCAACTGAACACTGAAGCTTTCTTT. Its translation: CASSEGPQLNTEAFF.

This clone appeared a single time. This rearrangement joins TRBV12-5 to TRBJ2-5; TRBD2 matches 11 bases. The J segment lost 2 bases and the V segment lost 6 bases, leaving 20 bases of the junction unmatched. Germline lookup yields CDR1 LGHNT and CDR2 FRNRAP. The CDR3 loop spans 20 amino acids. The DNA for the CDR3 is TGTGCTAGTGGAAATGGGGTAAAGACTAGCGGGGAACCCACTCAAGAGACCCAGTACTTC. This gives the protein CASGNGVKTSGEPTQETQYF.

The chain recombines TRBV7-9 with TRBJ1-2; D gene unclear. This CDR3 is built from 15 residues. With 1 base removed from V and 0 bases from J, the gap between germline ends came to 9 bases. CDR1 and CDR2 (germline): SEHNR, FQNEAQ (reference sequence). As DNA, the CDR3 is TGTGCCAGCAGCTTAGGCAGCCCTGCTAACTATGGCTACACCTTC. Protein sequence: CASSLGSPANYGYTF. The full variable domain, with the rest looked up from reference TRBV7-9 and TRBJ1-2, is DTGVSQNPRHKITKRGQNVTFRCDPISEHNRLYWYRQTLGQGPEFLTYFQNEAQLEKSRLLSDRFSAERPKGSFSTLEIQRTEQGDSAMYLCASSLGSPANYGYTFGSGTRLTVV.

The V call is TRBV18, the J call TRBJ2-3; 8 positions match TRBD1. CDR3 size: 15 residues. CDR1 KGHSH and CDR2 LQKENI come from the germline V gene. The V segment lost 5 bases and the J segment 2 bases; nucleotides outside the gene matches: 6. The CDR3 sequence is CASSSRDRFTDTQYF. The CDR3 bases are TGTGCCAGCTCATCAAGGGACAGGTTCACAGATACGCAGTATTTT.

V gene TRBV19 combines with J gene TRBJ2-2; TRBD2 aligns across 11 bases. Germline CDR1 reads LNHDA; CDR2 reads SQIVND (reference sequence). With V trimmed by 5 bases and J by 5 bases, 7 bases remained unmatched. CDR3 length equals 16 residues. The CDR3 loop reads CASSFGLAGRTGELFF. The CDR3 nucleotides read TGTGCCAGTAGTTTCGGACTAGCGGGCAGAACCGGGGAGCTGTTTTTT. Looking up the rest from reference TRBV19 and TRBJ2-2 gives the full variable domain: DGGITQSPKYLFRKEGQNVTLSCEQNLNHDAMYWYRQDPGQGLRLIYYSQIVNDFQKGDIAEGYSVSREKKESFPLTVTSAQKNPTAFYLCASSFGLAGRTGELFFGEGSRLTVL.

This CDR3 reads CASSQMNTGELFF. As DNA, the CDR3 is TGTGCCAGCAGCCAGATGAACACCGGGGAGCTGTTTTTT. The genes are TRBV14 and TRBJ2-2; no clear D gene. V dropped 3 bases and J dropped 1 base, with 3 bases sitting between them. Germline V gives CDR1 SGHDN, CDR2 FVKESK. CDR3 size: 13 residues.

The chain is built from TRBV7-9 and TRBJ1-1; D gene ambiguous. Germline V gene lookup returns CDR1 SEHNR and CDR2 FQNEAQ (reference sequence). Trimming left V 2 bases short and J 0 bases short, with 19 bases between. The CDR3 covers 18 residues. CDR3 DNA: TGTGCCAGCAGCTTAACTCCTGGGCAGCTCAAACTGAACACTGAAGCTTTCTTT. Amino acid sequence: CASSLTPGQLKLNTEAFF.

This chain connects TRBV4-1 to TRBJ1-4, with TRBD1 matching over 8 bases. From germline, CDR1 is MGHRA and CDR2 YSYEKL. The J segment lost 7 bases and the V segment lost 0 bases, leaving 7 bases of the junction unmatched. The CDR3 has 16 residues. The CDR3 region is CASSQDRTGIGEKLFF. In nucleotides, the CDR3 is TGCGCCAGCAGCCAAGATCGGACAGGGATAGGTGAAAAACTGTTTTTT.

The V call is TRBV7-8, the J call TRBJ2-5; TRBD2 matches at 7 bases. The CDR3 is 11 amino acids. Losses at the gene ends were 7 bases for V and 4 bases for J; bases not matched to a gene: 0. In germline, CDR1 is SGHVS, CDR2 FQNEAQ. CDR3: CASTSGETQYF. The CDR3 DNA follows: TGTGCCAGCACTAGCGGAGAGACCCAGTACTTC.

The chain couples TRBV7-6 to TRBJ2-7; 9 bases are a match to TRBD2. Germline V gives CDR1 SGHVS, CDR2 FNYEAQ. J gave up 4 bases and V 4 bases, and 17 bases lay outside the gene matches. The length of the CDR3 is 18 residues. CDR3 protein: CASSSNPRGAGGFYEQYF. As DNA, the CDR3 is TGTGCCAGCAGCTCGAACCCTCGGGGGGCGGGAGGGTTTTACGAGCAGTACTTC.

This CDR3 reads CAISDSTGTGNTGELFF. CDR3 sequence (DNA): TGTGCCATCAGTGACTCAACCGGGACAGGGAACACCGGGGAGCTGTTTTTT. The chain combines TRBV10-3 with TRBJ2-2; 8 bases map to TRBD1. V lost 3 bases to trimming and J lost 1 base; unmatched junction nucleotides: 7. CDR1 and CDR2 (germline): ENHRY, SYGVKD. The CDR3 loop spans 17 amino acids.

The J gene is TRBJ1-2, the V gene TRBV19; 7 nucleotides agree with TRBD1. Unmatched junction bases numbered 2, after V lost 2 bases and J lost 5 bases. The CDR3 is made up of 13 amino acids. The germline V gene has CDR1 LNHDA and CDR2 SQIVND (reference sequence). CDR3 nucleotides: TGTGCCAGTAGTATACGACAGGGTTATGGCTACACCTTC. Translation: CASSIRQGYGYTF.

The chain's CDR3 is CAWSPKPSTGGTGEQYF. The CDR3 region has the DNA TGTGCCTGGAGTCCGAAACCCTCTACTGGCGGGACGGGCGAGCAGTACTTC. The gene calls are TRBV30 and TRBJ2-7, with D possibly matching TRBD2 (6 bases). Germline lookup yields CDR1 GTSNPN and CDR2 SVGIG (reference sequence). Deletions cut 2 bases from V and 6 bases from J, with 26 bases between. The CDR3 length is 17 residues.

Here the CDR3 reads CASSVRNTDYEQYF. DNA of the CDR3: TGCGCCAGCAGCGTGAGGAATACGGACTACGAGCAGTACTTC. The rearrangement links TRBV5-1 to TRBJ2-7, with D uncertain. Germline V lookup: CDR1 SGHRS, CDR2 YFSETQ. CDR3 length equals 14 residues. Trimming left V 4 bases short and J 3 bases short, with 14 bases between.

In this sample, this clone turned up a few times. At one boundary the junction diverges from the germline segment, which might be a read error. The gene calls are TRBV7-9 and TRBJ1-2, with a possible D match to TRBD1 (5 bases). Germline lookup yields CDR1 SEHNR and CDR2 FQNEAQ (reference sequence). The CDR3 is 13 residues long. The CDR3 DNA reads TGTGCCAGCAGCTTAGTAGACAGTGTGGGCTCCACCTTC. It specifies CASSLVDSVGSTF.